A selection of T cell receptor beta chains follows, all from one sample in a study of immune cell composition in non-small cell lung cancer. Libraries were prepared by immunoSEQ multiplex PCR; TCRdb keeps only in-frame clonotypes and omits some of them. This table has 5,000 or so clones, about 80% appearing once. Input material: lung tumor tissue. Receptors originate from a human donor with non-small cell lung cancer. CDR3s include the opening cysteine and the closing phenylalanine or tryptophan. Fields, in order: clone size, J gene, D gene, V gene, CDR3 protein, CDR3 DNA. The D gene is left open where the match is weak. Size is omitted from some rows. Given values are once, few, many or a class for expanded clones.

NA | TRBJ1-1 | NA | TRBV27 | CASSSREANTEAFF | TGTGCCAGCAGCAGCCGGGAGGCGAACACTGAAGCTTTCTTT
once | TRBJ2-5 | TRBD2 | TRBV29-1 | CSVEVGGGETQYF | TGCAGCGTTGAAGTCGGGGGGGGAGAGACCCAGTACTTC
NA | TRBJ2-7 | TRBD1 | TRBV29-1 | CSVRRDRSSYEQYF | TGCAGCGTACGCCGGGACAGGAGCTCCTACGAGCAGTACTTC
NA | TRBJ1-5 | NA | TRBV2 | CASSPIGQPQHF | TGTGCCAGCAGTCCGATCGGGCAGCCCCAGCATTTT
NA | TRBJ1-2 | NA | TRBV5-1 | CASSLNPGLYGYTF | TGCGCCAGCAGCTTGAACCCAGGGCTCTATGGCTACACCTTC
NA | TRBJ2-1 | NA | TRBV14 | CASSGRSVYNEQFF | TGTGCCAGCAGCGGGCGTTCGGTTTACAATGAGCAGTTCTTC
NA | TRBJ1-5 | NA | TRBV15 | CATSRDVSQPQHF | TGTGCCACCAGCAGAGATGTTAGTCAGCCCCAGCATTTT
NA | TRBJ2-7 | TRBD1 | TRBV19 | CASSPTGTGRSYEQYF | TGTGCCAGTAGTCCCACCGGGACAGGGCGGTCCTACGAGCAGTACTTC
NA | TRBJ2-6 | NA | TRBV7-8 | CASSLMRYSGANVLTF | TGTGCCAGCAGCTTGATGCGCTACTCTGGGGCCAACGTCCTGACTTTC
NA | TRBJ2-7 | NA | TRBV4-1 | CASSQDFPGNSYEQYF | TGCGCCAGCAGCCAAGATTTCCCGGGGAACTCCTACGAGCAGTACTTC
NA | TRBJ1-2 | NA | TRBV6-5 | CASSSKGLGYGYTF | TGTGCCAGCAGTTCTAAGGGGCTGGGCTATGGCTACACCTTC
NA | TRBJ2-5 | NA | TRBV10-3 | CAISEQGETQYF | TGTGCCATCAGTGAACAGGGTGAGACCCAGTACTTC
NA | TRBJ2-3 | TRBD2 | TRBV4-3 | CASSQDLAGATDTQYF | TGCGCCAGCAGCCAAGATCTAGCGGGGGCCACAGATACGCAGTATTTT
NA | TRBJ2-5 | NA | TRBV7-2 | CASSLGLLTGYQETQYF | TGTGCCAGCAGCTTAGGCTTACTTACAGGGTACCAAGAGACCCAGTACTTC
NA | TRBJ2-4 | NA | TRBV28 | CASSLMVETKNIQYF | TGTGCCAGCAGTTTGATGGTGGAGACCAAAAACATTCAGTACTTC
NA | TRBJ1-1 | NA | TRBV10-3 | CAISESAGKNTEAFF | TGTGCCATCAGTGAGTCGGCAGGAAAGAACACTGAAGCTTTCTTT
NA | TRBJ1-4 | NA | TRBV7-2 | CASSSGQAGEKLFF | TGTGCCAGCAGCTCCGGTCAGGCGGGTGAAAAACTGTTTTTT
once | TRBJ2-5 | NA | TRBV30 | CASKTAHQETQYF | TGTGCCTCCAAGACAGCTCACCAAGAGACCCAGTACTTC